The 19 T cell receptor beta chains in this list originate from one sample, sequenced in a study of blood T cell repertoires in COVID-19 (TCRdb year 2020). Libraries were prepared through the immunoSEQ multiplex PCR assay. TCRdb's version of the immuneACCESS table is confined to in-frame rearrangements and falls short of the full clone set. An unresolved V gene accounts for under half of the shortfall where checked; the remainder is of unknown origin. The sample table records roughly 280,000 clones; roughly 86% of these occur just once. The ten top clones hold roughly 8% of the sample. Source material: peripheral blood. These receptors originate from a man between 40 and 49 years old with active or convalescent COVID-19.

V is TRBV27 and J is TRBJ2-5; 11 positions agree with TRBD2. Trimming at V came to 3 bases and at J to 4 bases, leaving 4 bases not matched to a gene. The CDR3 sequence is 15 residues long. Per the germline V gene, CDR1 is MNHEY and CDR2 is SMNVEV (reference sequence). The CDR3 protein is CASSFFSGGAETQYF. CDR3 coding DNA: TGTGCCAGCAGTTTTTTTAGCGGGGGGGCAGAGACCCAGTACTTC.

This chain joins TRBV25-1 and TRBJ1-4; D unclear. CDR1 is MGHDK and CDR2 is SYGVNS in the germline V gene. The CDR3 sequence is 15 residues long. V shed 3 bases and J shed 6 bases, with 14 bases lying between them. The CDR3 nucleotides read TGTGCCAGCAGTGATGGTTACGGAGACGATGAAAAACTGTTTTTT. Protein product: CASSDGYGDDEKLFF. Looking up the rest from reference TRBV25-1 and TRBJ1-4 gives the full variable domain: EADIYQTPRYLVIGTGKKITLECSQTMGHDKMYWYQQDPGMELHLIHYSYGVNSTEKGDLSSESTVSRIRTEHFPLTLESARPSHTSQYLCASSDGYGDDEKLFFGSGTQLSVL.

This chain uses TRBV5-6 with TRBJ1-1, with TRBD1 matching 7 bases. Germline trimming cut 6 bases from V and 11 bases from J; bases unmatched to any gene: 4. Germline V gene lookup returns CDR1 SGHDT and CDR2 YYEEEE. The CDR3 extends over 10 amino acids. Here the CDR3 reads CASMKQGAFF. CDR3 DNA sequence: TGTGCCAGCATGAAACAGGGGGCTTTCTTT.

The rearrangement links TRBV29-1 to TRBJ2-3; 8 bases agree with TRBD1. J gave up 5 bases and V 8 bases, and 9 bases lay outside the gene matches. This CDR3 is 13 amino acids long. Germline-derived CDR1 and CDR2 are SQVTM and ANQGSEA. The CDR3 region is CSFGQGGLDTQYF. CDR3 DNA: TGCAGCTTCGGACAGGGAGGTTTAGATACGCAGTATTTT.

The V and J genes are TRBV4-1 and TRBJ1-1, with D unclear. The germline gives CDR1 MGHRA, CDR2 YSYEKL. The V end lost 1 base, the J end lost 7 bases, and 7 bases lay between the germline ends. This CDR3 contains 12 residues. CDR3 nucleotides: TGCGCCAGCAGCCAAGCAACGGGTGAAGCTTTCTTT. Protein: CASSQATGEAFF.

The genes are TRBV27 and TRBJ2-1; 9 nucleotides match TRBD2. Trimming cost V 6 bases and J 9 bases; bases outside gene matches: 12. Per germline, CDR1 MNHEY and CDR2 SMNVEV (reference sequence). The CDR3 is made up of 15 amino acids. The CDR3 coding sequence is TGTGCCAGCAGCCCAGGGACTAGCAGTAAGGGTGAGCAGTTCTTC. It codes for CASSPGTSSKGEQFF.

In DNA, the CDR3 is TGTGCCAGCAGCCAAGGGTTCGGGAATGAGCAGTTCTTC. This gives the protein CASSQGFGNEQFF. The V call is TRBV3-1 (or the pseudogene TRBV3-2), the J call TRBJ2-1; D gene unclear. Trimming cost V 1 base and J 7 bases, with 8 bases left between them. This CDR3 is built from 13 residues. The V gene's germline CDR1 is LGHDT and CDR2 YNNKEL (reference sequence).

CDR3 DNA sequence: TGTGCCAGCAGTTTAGTCAGGGGCGAGCAGTACTTC. Its protein is CASSLVRGEQYF. V is TRBV27 and J is TRBJ2-7, with D possibly matching TRBD1 (6 bases). With 2 bases removed from V and 6 bases from J, the gap between germline ends came to 8 bases. The CDR3 has 12 residues. The V gene's germline CDR1 is MNHEY and CDR2 SMNVEV (reference sequence).

The rearrangement links TRBV5-5 to TRBJ1-5; D possibly corresponds to TRBD1 (6 bases). This CDR3 comprises 16 residues. The V gene lost 2 bases and the J gene lost 4 bases, with 16 bases spanning the gap. In germline, CDR1 is SGHKS, CDR2 YYEKEE (reference sequence). The CDR3 loop is CASSFDRQGWNQPQHF. In DNA form, the CDR3 reads TGTGCCAGCAGCTTCGACCGTCAGGGGTGGAATCAGCCCCAGCATTTT.

This chain uses TRBV11-3 with TRBJ2-7; 9 bases agree with TRBD1. CDR1 is SGHNT, CDR2 YENEEA, per germline. This CDR3 comprises 15 residues. Trimming removed 2 bases from V and 5 bases from J; junction bases left unmatched: 7. The CDR3 region has the DNA TGTGCCAGCAGCTTATTTGACAGGGGGAACCACGAGCAGTACTTC. Translated: CASSLFDRGNHEQYF. The whole variable domain, filled in from reference TRBV11-3 and TRBJ2-7, reads EAGVVQSPRYKIIEKKQPVAFWCNPISGHNTLYWYLQNLGQGPELLIRYENEEAVDDSQLPKDRFSAERLKGVDSTLKIQPAELGDSAVYLCASSLFDRGNHEQYFGPGTRLTVT.

The chain uses TRBV7-8 and TRBJ2-3; 14 bases fit TRBD2. Unmatched junction bases numbered 11, after V lost 8 bases and J lost 4 bases. This CDR3 contains 17 residues. Germline lookup yields CDR1 SGHVS and CDR2 FQNEAQ. CDR3 in DNA: TGTGCCAGCCGATGGACTAGCGGGAGGTGGAGCTCAGATACGCAGTATTTT. This translates into CASRWTSGRWSSDTQYF. Full variable domain (outside the CDR3, taken from reference TRBV7-8 and TRBJ2-3): GAGVSQSPRYKVAKRGQDVALRCDPISGHVSLFWYQQALGQGPEFLTYFQNEAQLDKSGLPSDRFFAERPEGSVSTLKIQRTQQEDSAVYLCASRWTSGRWSSDTQYFGPGTRLTVL.

J is TRBJ1-2 and V is TRBV6-5, with 10 nucleotides matching TRBD1. Unmatched junction bases numbered 7, after V lost 9 bases and J lost 6 bases. CDR1 and CDR2 (germline): MNHEY, SVGAGI. The CDR3 length is 13 residues. The CDR3 spells CASIQTGGDGYTF. CDR3 DNA sequence: TGTGCCAGTATTCAGACAGGGGGCGATGGCTACACCTTC.

The chain links TRBV29-1 to TRBJ2-4; 11 positions match TRBD2. Germline V CDR1 and CDR2: SQVTM, ANQGSEA. The length of the CDR3 is 15 residues. J lost 10 bases, V lost 4 bases, and 12 bases had no gene match. As DNA, the CDR3 is TGCAGCGTTGTATTGACTAGCGGGGTCCAGGGGATTCAGTACTTC. It translates to CSVVLTSGVQGIQYF.

In this sample, this clone turned up once. The chain is built from TRBV29-1 and TRBJ2-5, with D maybe TRBD2 (6 bases). Deletions cut 4 bases from V and 4 bases from J, with 16 bases between. The CDR3 is made up of 14 amino acids. Germline values: CDR1 SQVTM, CDR2 ANQGSEA. CDR3 sequence reads: CSVGGVIGLETQYF. The CDR3, as DNA: TGCAGCGTTGGGGGGGTAATTGGATTAGAGACCCAGTACTTC.

The chain recombines TRBV28 with TRBJ2-1; weak D call: TRBD1 (5 bases). With 4 bases removed from V and 3 bases from J, the gap between germline ends came to 7 bases. The V gene's germline CDR1 is MDHEN and CDR2 SYDVKM. This CDR3 comprises 13 residues. DNA of the CDR3: TGTGCCAGCAGTTCAGGGTACTACAATGAGCAGTTCTTC. Translating it yields CASSSGYYNEQFF.

The CDR3 DNA sequence: TGTGCCAGCAGCCAAGGGACAGGGGGACATACGGGCTACACCTTC. It yields the protein CASSQGTGGHTGYTF. V and J are TRBV3-1 (or the pseudogene TRBV3-2) and TRBJ1-2; 10 positions agree with TRBD1. This CDR3 has 15 amino acids. Germline V gene lookup returns CDR1 LGHDT and CDR2 YNNKEL (reference sequence). With 1 base clipped from V and 8 bases from J, the junction kept 7 bases outside the gene matches.

The chain uses TRBV5-1 and TRBJ1-3; 8 nucleotides agree with TRBD1. This CDR3 is built from 16 residues. Germline trimming cut 4 bases from V and 2 bases from J; bases unmatched to any gene: 8. Germline CDR1 reads SGHRS; CDR2 reads YFSETQ. The CDR3 bases are TGCGCCAGCAGCAGAGGACAGGGCTTCACTGGAAACACCATATATTTT. This encodes CASSRGQGFTGNTIYF.

The rearrangement links TRBV10-3 to TRBJ2-3, with 9 positions matching TRBD1. The germline V gene encodes CDR1 ENHRY and CDR2 SYGVKD. V shed 5 bases and J 5 bases; nucleotides not matched to a gene: 5. The length of the CDR3 is 14 residues. The CDR3 nucleotides are TGTGCCATCAGTTCCGGGACAGGGTTAGATACGCAGTATTTT. Translating gives CAISSGTGLDTQYF.

V and J are TRBV7-2 and TRBJ2-2; TRBD1 matches at 12 bases. Unmatched junction bases numbered 11, after V lost 5 bases and J lost 4 bases. The CDR3 extends over 18 amino acids. Germline V CDR1 and CDR2: SGHTA, FQGNSA. CDR3 in amino acids: CASSPSGTGGHGTGELFF. CDR3 in DNA: TGTGCCAGCAGCCCCTCCGGGACAGGGGGCCATGGCACCGGGGAGCTGTTTTTT.